These T cell receptor beta chains were read from a single sample in a study of OX40 agonist ivuxolimab in advanced cancers. The data were produced by immunoSEQ multiplex PCR, yet TCRdb's version contains in-frame clones alone and is incomplete. The data contain around 90,000 clones, about nine tenths of them seen just once; the ten biggest clones take up approximately 0.3%. Material: CD4+ or CD8+ T cells sorted from blood, obtained in a trial of the OX40 agonist ivuxolimab. Receptors were obtained from an adult with an advanced solid tumor such as melanoma, head and neck, liver or kidney cancer. CDR3s leave out the opening cysteine and the closing phenylalanine or tryptophan.

TRBJ2-3	TRBV6-1	13	ASTEGAWGTDTQY
TRBJ1-2	TRBV19	15	ASSIGGGQATNYGYT
TRBJ2-7	TRBV7-9	12	ASSFGSASYEQY
TRBJ1-3	TRBV11-1	13	ASSLNPARGGTIY
TRBJ2-5	TRBV6-6	9	ASTWGETQY
TRBJ2-2	TRBV5-4	13	ASSPDTSWVGELF
TRBJ1-1	TRBV4-1	12	ASRGVLKNTEAF
TRBJ2-3	TRBV19	11	ASRRTSTDTQY
TRBJ2-5	TRBV5-1	12	ASMPLPSRETQY
TRBJ2-5	TRBV7-8	10	ASSLTQETQY
TRBJ1-4	TRBV25-1	11	ASSGTANEKLF
TRBJ1-5	TRBV5-4	11	ASSLGGTWPQH
TRBJ1-5	TRBV7-2	13	ASSLMTGVTQPQH
TRBJ1-2	TRBV6-6	12	ASSQGQGASGYT
TRBJ2-1	TRBV19	12	ATTSPEGIHEQF
TRBJ2-3	TRBV5-1	13	ASSPQTDRADTQY
TRBJ1-2	TRBV13	10	ASSLTPSGPT
TRBJ1-2	TRBV7-8	12	ASSFAQGTEIYT